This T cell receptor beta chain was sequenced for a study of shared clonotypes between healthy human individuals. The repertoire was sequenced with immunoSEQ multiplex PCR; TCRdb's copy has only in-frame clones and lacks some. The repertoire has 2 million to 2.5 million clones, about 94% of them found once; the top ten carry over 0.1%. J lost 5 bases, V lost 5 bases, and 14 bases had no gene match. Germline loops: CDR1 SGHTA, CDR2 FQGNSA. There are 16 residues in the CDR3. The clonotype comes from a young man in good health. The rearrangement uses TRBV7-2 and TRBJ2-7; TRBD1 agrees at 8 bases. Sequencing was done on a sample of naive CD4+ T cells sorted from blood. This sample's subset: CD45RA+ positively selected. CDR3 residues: CASSPGDWTGRNEQYF. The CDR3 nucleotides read TGTGCCAGCAGCCCCGGGGATTGGACAGGGCGAAACGAGCAGTACTTC.